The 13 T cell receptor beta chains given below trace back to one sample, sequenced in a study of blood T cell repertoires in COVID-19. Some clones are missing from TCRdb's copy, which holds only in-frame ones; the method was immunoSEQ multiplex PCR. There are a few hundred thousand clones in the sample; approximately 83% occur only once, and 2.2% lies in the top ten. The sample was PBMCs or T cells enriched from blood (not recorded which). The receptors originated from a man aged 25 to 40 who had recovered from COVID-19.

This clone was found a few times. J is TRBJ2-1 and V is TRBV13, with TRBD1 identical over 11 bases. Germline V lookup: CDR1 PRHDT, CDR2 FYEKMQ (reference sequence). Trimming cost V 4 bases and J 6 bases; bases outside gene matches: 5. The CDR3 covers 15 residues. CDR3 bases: TGTGCCAGCAGCTCGGGACAGGGGGTATTCAATGAGCAGTTCTTC. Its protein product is CASSSGQGVFNEQFF.

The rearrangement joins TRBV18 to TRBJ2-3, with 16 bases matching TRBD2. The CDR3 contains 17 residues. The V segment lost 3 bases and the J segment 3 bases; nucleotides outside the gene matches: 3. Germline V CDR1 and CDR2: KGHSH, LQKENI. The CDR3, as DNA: TGTGCCAGCTCACCCGGGACTAGCGGGGGGGCAACAGATACGCAGTATTTT. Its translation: CASSPGTSGGATDTQYF.

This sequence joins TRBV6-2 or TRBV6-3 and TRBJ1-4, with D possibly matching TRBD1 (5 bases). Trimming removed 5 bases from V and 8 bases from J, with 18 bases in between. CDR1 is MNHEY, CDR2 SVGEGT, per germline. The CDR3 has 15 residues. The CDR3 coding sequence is TGTGCCAGCAGTACACTGATCGGAAGGGGCGAAAAACTGTTTTTT. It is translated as CASSTLIGRGEKLFF.

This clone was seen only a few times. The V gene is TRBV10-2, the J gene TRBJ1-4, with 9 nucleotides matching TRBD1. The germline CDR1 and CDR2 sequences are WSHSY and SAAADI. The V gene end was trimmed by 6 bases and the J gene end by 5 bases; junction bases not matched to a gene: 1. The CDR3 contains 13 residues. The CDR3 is CASSGTGNEKLFF. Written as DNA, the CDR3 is TGCGCCAGCAGCGGGACAGGGAATGAAAAACTGTTTTTT.

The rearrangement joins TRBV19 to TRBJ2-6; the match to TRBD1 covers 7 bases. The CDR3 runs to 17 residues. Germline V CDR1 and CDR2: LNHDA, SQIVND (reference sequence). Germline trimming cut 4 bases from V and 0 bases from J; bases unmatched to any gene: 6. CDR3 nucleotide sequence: TGTGCCAGTAGTAAGACAGGGACCCTCTCTGGGGCCAACGTCCTGACTTTC. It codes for CASSKTGTLSGANVLTF. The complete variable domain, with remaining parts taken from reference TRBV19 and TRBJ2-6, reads DGGITQSPKYLFRKEGQNVTLSCEQNLNHDAMYWYRQDPGQGLRLIYYSQIVNDFQKGDIAEGYSVSREKKESFPLTVTSAQKNPTAFYLCASSKTGTLSGANVLTFGAGSRLTVL.

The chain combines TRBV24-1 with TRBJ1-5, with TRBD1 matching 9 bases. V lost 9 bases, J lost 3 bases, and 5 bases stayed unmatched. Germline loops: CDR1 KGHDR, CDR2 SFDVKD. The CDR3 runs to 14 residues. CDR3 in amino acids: CATQGQGINQPQHF. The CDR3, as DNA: TGTGCCACCCAAGGACAGGGGATCAATCAGCCCCAGCATTTT.

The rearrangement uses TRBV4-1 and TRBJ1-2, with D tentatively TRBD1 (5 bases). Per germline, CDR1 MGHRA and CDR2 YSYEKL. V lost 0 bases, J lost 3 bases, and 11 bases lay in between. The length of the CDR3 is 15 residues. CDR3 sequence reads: CASSQDPGRDYGYTF. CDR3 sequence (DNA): TGCGCCAGCAGCCAAGATCCAGGGAGGGACTATGGCTACACCTTC.

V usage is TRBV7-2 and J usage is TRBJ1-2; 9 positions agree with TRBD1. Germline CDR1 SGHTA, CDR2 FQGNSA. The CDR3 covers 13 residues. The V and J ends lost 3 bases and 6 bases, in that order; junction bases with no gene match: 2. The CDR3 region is CASSLGTGNGYTF. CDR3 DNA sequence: TGTGCCAGCAGCTTGGGGACAGGGAATGGCTACACCTTC.

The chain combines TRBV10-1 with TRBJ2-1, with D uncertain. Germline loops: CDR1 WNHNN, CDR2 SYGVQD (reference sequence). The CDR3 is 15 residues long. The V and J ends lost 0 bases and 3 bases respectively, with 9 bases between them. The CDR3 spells CASSESRLSYNEQFF. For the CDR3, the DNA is TGCGCCAGCAGTGAGTCAAGACTGAGCTACAATGAGCAGTTCTTC.

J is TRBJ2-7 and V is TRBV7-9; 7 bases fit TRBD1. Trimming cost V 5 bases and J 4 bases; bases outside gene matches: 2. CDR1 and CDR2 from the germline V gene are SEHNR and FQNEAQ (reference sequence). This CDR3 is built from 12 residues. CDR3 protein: CASSTGQYEQYF. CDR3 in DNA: TGTGCCAGCAGCACGGGACAGTACGAGCAGTACTTC. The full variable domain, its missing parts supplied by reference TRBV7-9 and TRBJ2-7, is DTGVSQNPRHKITKRGQNVTFRCDPISEHNRLYWYRQTLGQGPEFLTYFQNEAQLEKSRLLSDRFSAERPKGSFSTLEIQRTEQGDSAMYLCASSTGQYEQYFGPGTRLTVT.

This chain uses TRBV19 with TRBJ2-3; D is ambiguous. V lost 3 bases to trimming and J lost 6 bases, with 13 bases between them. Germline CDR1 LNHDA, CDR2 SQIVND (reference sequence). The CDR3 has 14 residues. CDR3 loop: CASSIFPTPDTQYF. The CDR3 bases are TGTGCCAGTAGTATTTTTCCTACCCCCGATACGCAGTATTTT.

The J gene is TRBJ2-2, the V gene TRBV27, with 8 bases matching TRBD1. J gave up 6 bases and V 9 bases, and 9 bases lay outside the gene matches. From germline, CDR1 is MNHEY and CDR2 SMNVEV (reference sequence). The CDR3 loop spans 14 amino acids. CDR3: CARLKTGDAGELFF. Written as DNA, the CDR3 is TGTGCCAGACTAAAGACAGGGGACGCCGGGGAGCTGTTTTTT.

In nucleotides, the CDR3 is TGTGCCAGCAGCGTGGCAGGGGTTAGGCACGAGCAGTACTTC. It encodes CASSVAGVRHEQYF. The rearrangement uses TRBV11-2 and TRBJ2-7; a possible D gene is TRBD1 (6 bases). This CDR3 is built from 14 residues. Per the germline V gene, CDR1 is SGHAT and CDR2 is FQNNGV. Trimming removed 5 bases from V and 5 bases from J, with 16 bases in between.